The sequence of this T cell receptor beta chain was determined in a study of T cells in Graves' hyperthyroidism and ophthalmopathy. The TCR beta CDR3 regions underwent amplification using RNA transcripts as the source. RT-PCR in the first round (using the HTBI primer set) targeted the TCR CDR3. In TCRdb, the multiplex PCR reads were re-called with MiXCR into one record per CDR3 protein. The data show some 720,000 distinct CDR3 sequences, around 17% seen once. This CDR3 is 15 amino acids long. From germline, CDR1 is SGHTA and CDR2 FQGTGA. Deletions cut 5 bases from V and 2 bases from J, with 16 bases between.

The V call is TRBV7-3, the J call TRBJ2-7; D may match TRBD1 or TRBD2 (6 bases each). The clonotype comes from a man in his late teens or twenties with Graves' hyperthyroidism. The sequenced sample consisted of blood. The CDR3 region is CASSRAGRGPYEQYF. CDR3 coding DNA: TGTGCCAGCAGCCGAGCGGGCAGGGGACCCTACGAGCAGTACTTC.